This note documents a single T cell receptor beta chain sequence. Its antigen remains unidentified. This may be a read error, as it is one base from a much larger clone. These data come from a study of glioma-infiltrating T cells. Study results and caveats: Tissue-blood divergence was below expectation in non-neoplastic patients, above in gliomas. Tissue and blood shared very few CDR3 sequences.

TCR alpha and beta CDR3 regions were amplified from RNA using iRepertoire nested multiplex PCR. One-step reverse transcription and amplification started from about 100-400 ng of tissue mRNA or PBMC total RNA. TCRdb reprocessed the multiplex PCR reads with MiXCR, giving one entry per CDR3 protein. The table shows approximately 110,000 distinct CDR3 sequences, with 25% to 30% occurring only once. The CDR3 consists of 15 residues. The V gene's germline CDR1 is WNHNN and CDR2 SYGVQD (reference sequence). The sample consisted of glioma tissue, nonneoplastic brain tissue, or PBMCs (not recorded which). The J gene is TRBJ2-1, the V gene TRBV10-1; D gene ambiguous. The receptor comes from a human donor with low-grade glioma or glioblastoma, undergoing nonglioma brain surgery, or in good health (not recorded which). CDR3 residues: CASSESVQIYNKQFF. Written as DNA, the CDR3 is TGCGCCAGCAGTGAGTCGGTACAAATCTACAATAAGCAGTTCTTC.